The 32 T cell receptor beta chains below all came from one sample that was sequenced in a study of T-cell reconstitution after alpha-beta-depleted transplantation in children. The antigens these receptors bind are not known. Study-wide results and limits: Newly produced T cells mostly accounted for T-cell counts and diversity one year post-transplant.

A library of TCRbeta sequences, prepared with unique molecular identifiers, was generated. TCRdb redid the calling of the PCR reads with MiXCR, one entry per CDR3 protein. This table has a few hundred thousand distinct CDR3 sequences, roughly 7.8% appearing once. This specimen was peripheral blood, taken 360 days after TCRalphabeta/CD19-depleted stem cell transplant. All receptors derive from a female patient aged 2 to 10 who had a stem cell transplant for Fanconi anemia, so the T cells may come from the graft donor.

This chain joins TRBV28 and TRBJ2-5; TRBD1 agrees at 8 bases. V shed 10 bases and J 7 bases; nucleotides not matched to a gene: 14. The CDR3 is 14 residues long. The V gene's germline CDR1 is MDHEN and CDR2 SYDVKM. The CDR3 DNA reads TGTGCCACCGAAACCGGGACAGGAGGTTTGACCCAGTACTTC. Protein product: CATETGTGGLTQYF.

V gene TRBV28 combines with J gene TRBJ2-4; D possibly matches TRBD1 or TRBD2 (7 bases each). V lost 7 bases to trimming and J lost 6 bases, with 19 bases between them. CDR1 is MDHEN and CDR2 is SYDVKM in the germline V gene. The CDR3 is made up of 15 amino acids. CDR3 sequence reads: CASKETGRGGNIQYF. Here the CDR3 DNA reads TGTGCCAGCAAAGAGACAGGGAGGGGGGGAAACATTCAGTACTTC.

Ten or more counts support this clonotype. The CDR3 loop reads CASSRDDYNEQFF. In DNA, the CDR3 is TGTGCCAGCAGCCGGGACGACTACAATGAGCAGTTCTTC. The chain recombines TRBV6-1 with TRBJ2-1; tentatively, D is TRBD1 or TRBD2 (5 bases each). This CDR3 is 13 amino acids long. Germline CDR1 is MNHNS and CDR2 is SASEGT. Deletions cut 6 bases from V and 3 bases from J, with 9 bases between.

This clonotype was seen repeatedly, ten times or more. The chain employs TRBV7-2 and TRBJ1-4; 9 bases fit TRBD1. The germline V gene encodes CDR1 SGHTA and CDR2 FQGNSA. The length of the CDR3 is 15 residues. V lost 3 bases, J lost 7 bases, and 6 bases stayed unmatched. The DNA of the CDR3 is TGTGCCAGCAGCTTGGACAGGGGAGGAGGTGAAAAACTGTTTTTT. As protein: CASSLDRGGGEKLFF.

This clonotype showed up many times. The V and J genes are TRBV12-3 or TRBV12-4 and TRBJ2-1; 7 nucleotides line up with TRBD2. The V gene end was trimmed by 6 bases and the J gene end by 9 bases; junction bases not matched to a gene: 8. This CDR3 has 13 amino acids. This CDR3 is CASSSTGGGEQFF. CDR3 coding DNA: TGTGCCAGCAGCTCAACTGGGGGGGGTGAGCAGTTCTTC.

This clonotype has a handful of counts. This rearrangement joins TRBV18 to TRBJ1-2; 9 bases match TRBD1. Germline CDR1 and CDR2: KGHSH and LQKENI. The CDR3 loop spans 15 amino acids. After removal of 3 bases from V and 5 bases from J, the junction contained 7 bases not matched to a gene. Here the CDR3 reads CASSPLDRGSYGYTF. The CDR3 region has the DNA TGTGCCAGCTCACCTCTTGACAGGGGGTCGTATGGCTACACCTTC.

This clonotype has more than one count but fewer than ten. The chain joins TRBV7-8 to TRBJ2-2; TRBD1 is a possible D gene (6 bases). The CDR3 totals 17 residues. The germline V and J ends were trimmed by 1 base and 3 bases, with 15 bases remaining between them. Looked up from germline, CDR1 is SGHVS and CDR2 is FQNEAQ. The CDR3 DNA is TGTGCCAGCAGCTTAGGGCGAGGTCAGGGGCACACCGGGGAGCTGTTTTTT. It codes for CASSLGRGQGHTGELFF.

The sample holds many counts of this clonotype. The rearrangement uses TRBV7-6 and TRBJ2-1; weak D call: TRBD2 (6 bases). This CDR3 comprises 15 residues. The germline CDR1 and CDR2 sequences are SGHVS and FNYEAQ. The V end lost 3 bases, the J end lost 9 bases, and 18 bases lay between the germline ends. The CDR3 bases are TGTGCCAGCAGCTTTACGAAACTAGCTTTAGGTGAGCAGTTCTTC. Residues: CASSFTKLALGEQFF.

This clonotype was observed at least ten times. V usage is TRBV6-6 and J usage is TRBJ2-1; D gene ambiguous. V was cut by 5 bases and J by 5 bases, with 10 bases left in between. This CDR3 spans 13 amino acids. Germline V lookup: CDR1 MNHNY, CDR2 SVGAGI (reference sequence). In nucleotides, the CDR3 is TGTGCCAGCAGTCAACTAAGGGACAATGAGCAGTTCTTC. It codes for CASSQLRDNEQFF.

This clonotype was picked up many times. This chain connects TRBV20-1 to TRBJ2-2; D unclear. Germline lookup yields CDR1 DFQATT and CDR2 SNEGSKA (reference sequence). CDR3 length equals 14 residues. Trimming took 3 bases from V and 0 from J, leaving 8 bases between them. The CDR3 protein is CSASGPSNTGELFF. CDR3 nucleotide sequence: TGCAGTGCTAGCGGACCTTCGAACACCGGGGAGCTGTTTTTT.

This clonotype was found many times. This chain links TRBV29-1 with TRBJ2-2, with 13 bases fitting TRBD2. Germline lookup yields CDR1 SQVTM and CDR2 ANQGSEA. The J segment lost 1 base and the V segment lost 3 bases, leaving 2 bases of the junction unmatched. The CDR3 is made up of 16 amino acids. CDR3 bases: TGCAGCGTTGAGGGACTAGCGGGGAAGAACACCGGGGAGCTGTTTTTT. It is translated as CSVEGLAGKNTGELFF.

The sample holds many counts of this clonotype. This CDR3 reads CASSLLGIEQYF. CDR3 nucleotides: TGTGCCAGCAGCTTATTGGGGATCGAGCAGTACTTC. This chain links TRBV7-9 with TRBJ2-7; D uncertain. Germline V gene sequence: CDR1 SEHNR, CDR2 FQNEAQ (reference sequence). V lost 2 bases, J lost 6 bases, and 8 bases lay in between. This CDR3 has 12 residues.

This clonotype was observed many times. The rearrangement links TRBV7-9 to TRBJ1-3; D is ambiguous. V lost 2 bases to trimming and J lost 4 bases, with 15 bases between them. Germline V gene lookup returns CDR1 SEHNR and CDR2 FQNEAQ (reference sequence). The CDR3 length is 16 residues. The CDR3 region has the DNA TGTGCCAGCAGCTTACTGGGCCTCCAAGGCGGAAACACCATATATTTT. Its protein is CASSLLGLQGGNTIYF.

The chain uses TRBV6-2 or TRBV6-3 and TRBJ1-6; D is undetermined. Germline lookup yields CDR1 MNHEY and CDR2 SVGEGT. CDR3 length: 12 amino acids. The V gene lost 6 bases and the J gene lost 14 bases, with 14 bases spanning the gap. CDR3 nucleotide sequence: TGTGCCAGCAGGACGGGGTTTCGTTCCCTCCACTTT. Translation: CASRTGFRSLHF.

This clonotype has ten or more counts. The chain combines TRBV11-2 with TRBJ2-7; D possibly corresponds to TRBD1 (5 bases). Trimming took off 1 base at V and 3 bases at J, with 10 bases between the two ends. Germline CDR1 SGHAT, CDR2 FQNNGV. The CDR3 runs 14 residues. CDR3 in amino acids: CASSLGGRDYEQYF. CDR3 DNA: TGTGCCAGCAGCTTAGGCGGCAGGGACTACGAGCAGTACTTC.

This clonotype was seen ten or more times. V gene TRBV20-1 combines with J gene TRBJ1-1; TRBD1 matches 8 bases. The CDR3 has 15 residues. The V gene's germline CDR1 is DFQATT and CDR2 SNEGSKA (reference sequence). The J segment lost 5 bases and the V segment lost 0 bases, leaving 8 bases of the junction unmatched. CDR3 in amino acids: CSARDPTGESTEAFF. The CDR3 DNA reads as TGCAGTGCTAGAGACCCGACAGGGGAAAGTACTGAAGCTTTCTTT.

There are many counts of this clonotype. The chain recombines TRBV7-9 with TRBJ1-1, with no clear D. In germline, CDR1 is SEHNR, CDR2 FQNEAQ (reference sequence). This CDR3 has 18 residues. The germline V and J ends were trimmed by 2 bases and 1 base, with 20 bases remaining between them. CDR3 in DNA: TGTGCCAGCAGCTTACCCCGGGCTCCCCAAAAGGGGAACACTGAAGCTTTCTTT. It is translated as CASSLPRAPQKGNTEAFF. Based on the CDR3 plus reference TRBV7-9 and TRBJ1-1, the full variable domain is DTGVSQNPRHKITKRGQNVTFRCDPISEHNRLYWYRQTLGQGPEFLTYFQNEAQLEKSRLLSDRFSAERPKGSFSTLEIQRTEQGDSAMYLCASSLPRAPQKGNTEAFFGQGTRLTVV.

In its sample, this clonotype was seen many times. J is TRBJ2-7 and V is TRBV7-4; D not certain. The V gene's germline CDR1 is SGHVT and CDR2 SQSDAQ. The germline V and J ends were trimmed by 2 bases and 3 bases, with 5 bases remaining between them. The CDR3 covers 12 residues. CDR3 bases: TGTGCCAGCAGCTTAAGTCACTACGAGCAGTACTTC. It yields the protein CASSLSHYEQYF. Drawing the rest from reference TRBV7-4 and TRBJ2-7, the complete variable domain is GAGVSQSPRYKVAKRGRDVALRCDSISGHVTLYWYRQTLGQGSEVLTYSQSDAQRDKSGRPSGRFSAERPERSVSTLKIQRTEQGDSAVYLCASSLSHYEQYFGPGTRLTVT.

This clonotype was detected ten times or more. The rearrangement joins TRBV7-2 to TRBJ2-5, with D perhaps matching TRBD2 (6 bases). The CDR3 is made up of 13 amino acids. CDR1 SGHTA and CDR2 FQGNSA come from the germline V gene. Trimming removed 4 bases at V and 12 bases at J, with 18 bases between. The CDR3, as DNA: TGTGCCAGCAGCTCACCCCCCGGACTACCAAAGTACTTC. Its translation: CASSSPPGLPKYF.

This clonotype has ten or more counts. The chain carries TRBV29-1 and TRBJ2-1; 8 bases are shared with TRBD2. The ends lost 0 bases at V and 6 bases at J; junction bases unmatched: 7. This CDR3 is 15 amino acids long. The germline V gene has CDR1 SQVTM and CDR2 ANQGSEA. The CDR3 DNA is TGCAGCGTTGAAGATGGAGCGGGAGTTGTCAATGAGCAGTTCTTC. It translates to CSVEDGAGVVNEQFF.

This clonotype appeared many times. This chain connects TRBV15 to TRBJ2-2, with 8 bases aligning to TRBD1. In germline, CDR1 is LNHNV, CDR2 YYDKDF (reference sequence). This CDR3 has 15 amino acids. Germline trimming cut 1 base from V and 5 bases from J; bases unmatched to any gene: 3. The CDR3 DNA reads as TGTGCCACCAGCAGAGTCAGGGGGCGAACCGGGGAGCTGTTTTTT. This gives the protein CATSRVRGRTGELFF. Full variable domain (remainder filled in from reference TRBV15 and TRBJ2-2): DAMVIQNPRYQVTQFGKPVTLSCSQTLNHNVMYWYQQKSSQAPKLLFHYYDKDFNNEADTPDNFQSRRPNTSFCFLDIRSPGLGDTAMYLCATSRVRGRTGELFFGEGSRLTVL.

This clonotype was detected many times. The gene calls are TRBV9 and TRBJ2-7, with 8 bases lining up with TRBD2. Unmatched junction bases numbered 7, after V lost 0 bases and J lost 5 bases. The CDR3 sequence is 15 residues long. Per the germline V gene, CDR1 is SGDLS and CDR2 is YYNGEE. CDR3 residues: CASSVGGAGDHEQYF. The CDR3 bases are TGTGCCAGCAGCGTAGGAGGAGCGGGAGATCACGAGCAGTACTTC.

Ten or more counts support this clonotype. This chain uses TRBV20-1 with TRBJ1-3; no reliable D call. CDR1 is DFQATT, CDR2 SNEGSKA, per germline (reference sequence). CDR3 size: 14 residues. V lost 3 bases and J 0 bases, leaving 9 bases between the germline ends. The DNA of the CDR3 is TGCAGTGCTAGCCGCGGGAGCTCTGGAAACACCATATATTTT. Residues: CSASRGSSGNTIYF.

The table lists this clonotype with a few counts. The V call is TRBV7-9, the J call TRBJ2-7, with TRBD1 matching 12 bases. CDR1 and CDR2 from the germline V gene are SEHNR and FQNEAQ (reference sequence). The CDR3 sequence is 16 residues long. V dropped 5 bases and J dropped 6; count of bases not matched to a gene: 11. In nucleotides, the CDR3 is TGTGCCAGCAGCAGCCGGGACAGGGGGCGCATCCTCGAGCAGTACTTC. Translation: CASSSRDRGRILEQYF. Supplemented by reference TRBV7-9 and TRBJ2-7, the full variable domain reads DTGVSQNPRHKITKRGQNVTFRCDPISEHNRLYWYRQTLGQGPEFLTYFQNEAQLEKSRLLSDRFSAERPKGSFSTLEIQRTEQGDSAMYLCASSSRDRGRILEQYFGPGTRLTVT.

This clonotype was recorded many times. The chain recombines TRBV20-1 with TRBJ1-5, with D possibly matching TRBD1 (5 bases). V lost 3 bases and J 0 bases, leaving 9 bases between the germline ends. The CDR3 has 14 amino acids. The germline CDR1 and CDR2 sequences are DFQATT and SNEGSKA (reference sequence). The CDR3 DNA is TGCAGTGCTAGCCGGGACTTTAGCAATCAGCCCCAGCATTTT. It is translated as CSASRDFSNQPQHF.

This clonotype was seen ten or more times. The chain employs TRBV10-2 and TRBJ2-4; D is unclear. CDR3 size: 13 residues. From germline, CDR1 is WSHSY and CDR2 SAAADI. Trimming took off 7 bases at V and 5 bases at J, with 12 bases between the two ends. The CDR3 is CASISMSENIQYF. The CDR3 DNA is TGCGCCAGCATTTCGATGTCGGAAAACATTCAGTACTTC.

The table lists this clonotype with many counts. This chain uses TRBV7-2 with TRBJ1-1; TRBD1 is a possible D gene (5 bases). The CDR3 extends over 14 amino acids. Trimming removed 6 bases from V and 4 bases from J, with 15 bases in between. Per the germline V gene, CDR1 is SGHTA and CDR2 is FQGNSA. This CDR3 is CASREMSGGTEAFF. The CDR3 DNA follows: TGTGCCAGCAGAGAGATGTCCGGGGGCACTGAAGCTTTCTTT.

This clonotype came up many times. The chain couples TRBV29-1 to TRBJ2-1; tentative D call: TRBD1 (6 bases). Trimming removed 8 bases at V and 4 bases at J, with 12 bases between. Germline V gene lookup returns CDR1 SQVTM and CDR2 ANQGSEA. The CDR3 length is 12 residues. The CDR3 is CSPMTGYNEQFF. The CDR3 region has the DNA TGCAGCCCTATGACAGGTTACAATGAGCAGTTCTTC.

There are many counts of this clonotype. The chain carries TRBV4-3 and TRBJ1-2, with D uncertain. Per the germline V gene, CDR1 is LGHNA and CDR2 is YSLEER. This CDR3 is 16 amino acids long. Between the trimmed V and J ends, which lost 1 base and 1 base, there was a span of 13 bases. CDR3 nucleotides: TGCGCCAGCAGCCAAGTAAGCCGGGGAGTTAACTATGGCTACACCTTC. It is translated as CASSQVSRGVNYGYTF.

This rearrangement joins TRBV5-1 to TRBJ2-7, with D possibly TRBD2 on 6 matching bases. The CDR3 runs to 13 residues. Germline assignment: CDR1 SGHRS and CDR2 YFSETQ. V was cut by 2 bases and J by 3 bases, with 9 bases left in between. The DNA for the CDR3 is TGCGCCAGCAGCTTCGCGGGATACTACGAGCAGTACTTC. This translates into CASSFAGYYEQYF.

The chain uses TRBV20-1 and TRBJ2-7, with TRBD1 matching over 10 bases. With V trimmed by 3 bases and J by 3 bases, 8 bases remained unmatched. Germline lookup yields CDR1 DFQATT and CDR2 SNEGSKA (reference sequence). This CDR3 is 15 amino acids long. In nucleotides, the CDR3 is TGCAGTGCTAGCATGCCGGGACAGGGGCACTACGAGCAGTACGTC. Translation gives CSASMPGQGHYEQYV.

This clonotype was seen at least ten times. J is TRBJ1-2 and V is TRBV10-3; D not resolved. The germline CDR1 and CDR2 sequences are ENHRY and SYGVKD. The CDR3 covers 11 residues. Trimming took off 4 bases at V and 8 bases at J, with 8 bases between the two ends. In DNA, the CDR3 is TGTGCCATCAGTGCGGCGGAGGGCTACACCTTC. Translation gives CAISAAEGYTF.